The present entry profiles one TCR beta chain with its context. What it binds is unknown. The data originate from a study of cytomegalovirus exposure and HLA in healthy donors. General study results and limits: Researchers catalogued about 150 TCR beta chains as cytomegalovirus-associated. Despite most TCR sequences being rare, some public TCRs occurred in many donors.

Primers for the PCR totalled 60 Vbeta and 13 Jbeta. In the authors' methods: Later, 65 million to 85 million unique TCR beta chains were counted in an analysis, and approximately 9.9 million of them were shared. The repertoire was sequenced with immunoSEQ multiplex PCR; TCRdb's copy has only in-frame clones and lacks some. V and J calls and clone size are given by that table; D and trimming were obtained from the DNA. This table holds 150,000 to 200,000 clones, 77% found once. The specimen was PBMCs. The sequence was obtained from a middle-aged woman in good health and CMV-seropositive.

CDR3 protein: CASSLAGVRRGNTIYF. The CDR3 DNA is TGCGCCAGCAGCTTGGCCGGGGTCCGACGAGGAAACACCATATATTTT. The V gene is TRBV5-1, the J gene TRBJ1-3; no clear D. Germline V lookup: CDR1 SGHRS, CDR2 YFSETQ. This CDR3 comprises 16 residues. Trimming took off 0 bases at V and 4 bases at J, with 14 bases between the two ends.